Below, one T cell receptor beta chain is given with its context. Lacking the conserved final phenylalanine or tryptophan, this CDR3 likely reflects a read error. The data originate from a study of blood T cells in healthy people across ages. For the second PCR, which ran for about 6 to 11 cycles, a sample-barcoded 5' primer and a J-beta primer mix were used. TCRdb processed the 5' RACE reads anew with MiXCR; each CDR3 protein has one entry. Among approximately 1.5 million distinct CDR3 sequences, about 35% were seen once, and the ten largest hold about 11%. The receptor comes from a woman in her thirties in good health. Sample: blood.

The CDR3, as DNA: TGTGCCAGCTCACAGGGACAGGGATCCTACGAGCAGTACTAC. This gives the protein CASSQGQGSYEQYY. The chain links TRBV18 to TRBJ2-7; 9 positions match TRBD1. This CDR3 contains 14 residues. From germline, CDR1 is KGHSH and CDR2 LQKENI. Trimming at V came to 4 bases and at J to 1 base, leaving 2 bases not matched to a gene.